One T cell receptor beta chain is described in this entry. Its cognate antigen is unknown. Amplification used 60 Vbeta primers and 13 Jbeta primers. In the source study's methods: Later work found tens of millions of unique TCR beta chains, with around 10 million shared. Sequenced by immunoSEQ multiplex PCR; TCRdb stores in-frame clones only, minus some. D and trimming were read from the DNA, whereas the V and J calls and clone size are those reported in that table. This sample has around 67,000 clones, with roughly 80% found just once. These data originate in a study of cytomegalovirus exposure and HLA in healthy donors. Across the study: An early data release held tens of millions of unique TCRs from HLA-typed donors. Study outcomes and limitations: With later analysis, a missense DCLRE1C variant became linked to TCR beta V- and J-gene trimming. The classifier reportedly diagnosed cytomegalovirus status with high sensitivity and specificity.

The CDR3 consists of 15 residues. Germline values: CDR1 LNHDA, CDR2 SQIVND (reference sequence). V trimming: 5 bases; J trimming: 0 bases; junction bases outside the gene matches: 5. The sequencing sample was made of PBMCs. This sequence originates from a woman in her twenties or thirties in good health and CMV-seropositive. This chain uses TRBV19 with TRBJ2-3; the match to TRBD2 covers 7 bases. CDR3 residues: CASSLREGSTDTQYF. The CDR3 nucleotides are TGTGCCAGTAGTCTCAGGGAGGGAAGCACAGATACGCAGTATTTT.